Included here is one TCR beta chain sequence, with context. Looked up from germline, CDR1 is LGHNA and CDR2 is YSLEER. V was pared by 0 bases and J by 6 bases, with 11 bases between. The CDR3 totals 15 residues. Some clones are missing from TCRdb's copy, which holds only in-frame ones; the method was immunoSEQ multiplex PCR. The table records 40,000 to 55,000 clones, roughly 79% of them present only once. The rectum was sampled with one to two pinch biopsies at colonoscopy. The data were obtained in a study of pediatric ulcerative colitis. The sequence came from a girl under 18 with moderate ulcerative colitis. Sequenced input: gut tissue. The chain carries TRBV4-3 and TRBJ2-2; either TRBD1 or TRBD2 may supply D (7 bases each). The CDR3 DNA follows: TGCGCCAGCAGCCAAGATCAGGGGGGGCCCGGGGAGCTGTTTTTT. Residues: CASSQDQGGPGELFF.